The clone carrying this TCR beta chain showed up just once. Its specificity is unknown. This record comes from a study of vaccination effects on CD4 cells after COVID-19. Study-wide background: Participants each got two BNT162b2 or mRNA-1273 vaccine doses. Findings and limits, study-wide: Of the vaccine-induced clones from healthy vaccinees, merely 1 of 255 recognized common cold coronaviruses as well.

V was pared by 1 base and J by 0 bases, with 21 bases between. The V gene's germline CDR1 is MGHRA and CDR2 YSYEKL. The CDR3 length is 19 residues. After expansion with viral peptide pools in the ViraFEST assay, antigen-specific CD4+ T cells were sequenced. CD4+ T cells were isolated after 10 days of culture. Nucleocapsid antibodies were negative in the vaccine recipients, who had never had SARS-CoV-2 infection. Using immunoSEQ multiplex PCR, the repertoire was profiled, and TCRdb retains in-frame clones only, with some absent. The table shows about 73,000 clones, with approximately 72% occurring only once.

The TCR originated in a human donor who received a COVID-19 vaccine. The sample in question was CD4+ T cells from PBMCs cultured with HCoV-NL63 spike peptides, obtained before COVID-19 vaccination. The chain is built from TRBV4-1 and TRBJ2-5, with D tentatively TRBD1 (6 bases). The CDR3 loop is CASSQVEGRGSSYQETQYF. DNA of the CDR3: TGCGCCAGCAGCCAAGTAGAGGGCAGGGGCTCCTCTTACCAAGAGACCCAGTACTTC.